These 27 T cell receptor beta chains were sequenced from one sample in a study of identical twins. TCRdb called the 5' RACE reads again in MiXCR, with one record for every CDR3 protein. The repertoire holds more than 400,000 distinct CDR3 sequences, with 12% to 15% as singletons. These sequences were also reported in another study, on yellow fever vaccine responses in identical twins.

Sequenced input: CD4+ T cells sorted from blood. The receptors stem from a woman aged 18-29 years in good health.

The J gene is TRBJ2-5, the V gene TRBV28, with 7 nucleotides matching TRBD2. CDR1 is MDHEN, CDR2 SYDVKM, per germline. CDR3 length equals 16 residues. J gave up 5 bases and V 5 bases, and 14 bases lay outside the gene matches. The CDR3 loop is CASSHYTGGGLETQYF. The CDR3 nucleotides read TGTGCCAGCAGTCATTACACGGGAGGCGGTTTGGAGACCCAGTACTTC.

The chain uses TRBV10-3 and TRBJ2-1, with 9 nucleotides matching TRBD1. V lost 3 bases to trimming and J lost 4 bases; unmatched junction nucleotides: 4. Germline V gene data show CDR1 as ENHRY and CDR2 as SYGVKD. This CDR3 is 15 amino acids long. The CDR3 region is CAISDGQGLYNEQFF. Written as DNA, the CDR3 is TGTGCCATCAGTGACGGACAGGGGCTATACAATGAGCAGTTCTTC.

In its sample, this clonotype was seen a few times. The genes are TRBV6-5 and TRBJ2-1; possible D gene TRBD1, 6 bases. Germline CDR1 and CDR2: MNHEY and SVGAGI. CDR3 length: 15 amino acids. Deletions cut 2 bases from V and 4 bases from J, with 12 bases between. CDR3 sequence: CASSYGYRAYNEQFF. For the CDR3, the DNA is TGTGCCAGCAGTTACGGCTACAGGGCTTACAATGAGCAGTTCTTC.

The chain is built from TRBV20-1 and TRBJ2-5, with D possibly matching TRBD2 (5 bases). V lost 8 bases, J lost 5 bases, and 12 bases lay in between. The germline V gene encodes CDR1 DFQATT and CDR2 SNEGSKA (reference sequence). The CDR3 totals 11 residues. The CDR3 bases are TGCAGTCCCAGCGGACGGGAGACCCAGTACTTC. Protein: CSPSGRETQYF.

This rearrangement joins TRBV6-1 to TRBJ2-3; D unclear. The germline V and J ends were trimmed by 2 bases and 7 bases, with 7 bases remaining between them. There are 12 residues in the CDR3. In germline, CDR1 is MNHNS, CDR2 SASEGT. The CDR3 spells CASSEIAYTQYF. The CDR3 nucleotides are TGTGCCAGCAGTGAAATAGCATATACGCAGTATTTT.

The gene calls are TRBV23-1 and TRBJ1-5, with a tentative D call TRBD1 (6 bases). TRBV23-1 is placed among ORFs of uncertain function. Trimming removed 7 bases at V and 11 bases at J, with 24 bases between. The CDR3 length is 15 residues. The CDR3 DNA follows: TGCGCCAGCACCCGGGGGCCAGAAGTTGGGTCAGCCCAGCATTTT. This gives the protein CASTRGPEVGSAQHF.

This clonotype was counted a few times. V usage is TRBV2 and J usage is TRBJ1-2; D not certain. Germline CDR1 reads SNHLY; CDR2 reads FYNNEI. The CDR3 covers 13 residues. Trimming removed 3 bases from V and 8 bases from J, with 13 bases in between. CDR3 sequence: CASSEATTRGYTF. In nucleotides, the CDR3 is TGTGCCAGCAGTGAGGCCACTACGCGGGGCTACACCTTC.

The table lists this clonotype with a few counts. V gene TRBV3-1 combines with J gene TRBJ2-5, with 8 bases aligning to TRBD1. V was pared by 6 bases and J by 4 bases, with 7 bases of the junction left unmatched. The CDR3 spans 14 residues. Looked up from germline, CDR1 is LGHDT and CDR2 is YNNKEL (reference sequence). The CDR3 DNA follows: TGTGCCAGCAGGAACCAGGGGGCCGGAGAGACCCAGTACTTC. The encoded protein is CASRNQGAGETQYF.

The table lists this clonotype with a few counts. The CDR3 sequence: CASTKTSLKNIQYF. In nucleotides, the CDR3 is TGTGCCAGCACCAAAACGTCATTGAAAAACATTCAGTACTTC. The rearrangement uses TRBV12-3 or TRBV12-4 and TRBJ2-4; no clear D. V was clipped by 7 bases and J by 4 bases, with 14 bases between them. The CDR3 is 14 amino acids.

V gene TRBV6-1 combines with J gene TRBJ1-5; D might be TRBD1 (5 bases). V was pared by 6 bases and J by 6 bases, with 18 bases between. Germline CDR1 MNHNS, CDR2 SASEGT. CDR3 size: 15 residues. CDR3: CASSTGTGYSQPQHF. As DNA, the CDR3 is TGTGCCAGCAGCACTGGGACGGGATATAGTCAGCCCCAGCATTTT.

A few counts support this clonotype. The chain is built from TRBV6-5 and TRBJ1-3; D gene ambiguous. Deletions cut 2 bases from V and 3 bases from J, with 8 bases between. The CDR3 is 14 residues long. CDR1 and CDR2 from the germline V gene are MNHEY and SVGAGI. CDR3 sequence: CASSYEWFGNTIYF. CDR3 DNA sequence: TGTGCCAGCAGTTACGAGTGGTTTGGAAACACCATATATTTT.

This clonotype was observed a handful of times. The chain recombines TRBV3-1 with TRBJ1-2; D gene unclear. This CDR3 contains 15 residues. V was trimmed by 1 base and J by 1 base, leaving 10 bases between them. Germline-derived CDR1 and CDR2 are LGHDT and YNNKEL (reference sequence). The CDR3, as DNA: TGTGCCAGCAGCCAAGTTTTTCAGGATAACTATGGCTACACCTTC. Amino acids: CASSQVFQDNYGYTF.

The chain links TRBV29-1 to TRBJ2-2; TRBD2 matches at 16 bases. The V and J ends lost 6 bases and 4 bases, in that order; junction bases with no gene match: 5. Germline V lookup: CDR1 SQVTM, CDR2 ANQGSEA. This CDR3 is 16 amino acids long. CDR3 protein: CSVGTSGGASTGELFF. The CDR3 DNA is TGCAGCGTCGGGACTAGCGGGGGGGCCAGCACCGGGGAGCTGTTTTTT.

CDR3 DNA: TGTGCCAGCAGGGTCGGACAGGGAGGCAATCAGCCCCAGCATTTT. It translates to CASRVGQGGNQPQHF. The chain combines TRBV12-3 or TRBV12-4 with TRBJ1-5, with 8 bases identical to TRBD1. V dropped 6 bases and J dropped 2; count of bases not matched to a gene: 6. There are 15 residues in the CDR3.

This clonotype was counted between two and nine times. V gene TRBV12-3 or TRBV12-4 combines with J gene TRBJ1-5; weak D call: TRBD1 (5 bases). The CDR3 sequence is 15 residues long. V was cut by 7 bases and J by 0 bases, with 13 bases left in between. DNA for the CDR3: TGTGCCAGCACCGGGACTGGGAATAGCAATCAGCCCCAGCATTTT. It codes for CASTGTGNSNQPQHF.

V and J are TRBV28 and TRBJ1-1; TRBD1 aligns across 7 bases. This CDR3 is built from 15 residues. Looked up from germline, CDR1 is MDHEN and CDR2 is SYDVKM. V lost 4 bases to trimming and J lost 4 bases; unmatched junction nucleotides: 9. CDR3: CASSSAGGMGTEAFF. The CDR3 bases are TGTGCCAGCAGTTCGGCAGGGGGTATGGGCACTGAAGCTTTCTTT.

This chain uses TRBV25-1 with TRBJ1-1; possible D gene TRBD1, 5 bases. Germline CDR1 MGHDK, CDR2 SYGVNS. The CDR3 covers 16 residues. V was trimmed by 4 bases and J by 0 bases, leaving 15 bases between them. The CDR3 region has the DNA TGTGCCAGCAGTGGAATTGATGGGGGGATGAACACTGAAGCTTTCTTT. It encodes CASSGIDGGMNTEAFF.

This clonotype was seen ten or more times. The chain combines TRBV20-1 with TRBJ2-4, with D unresolved. Looked up from germline, CDR1 is DFQATT and CDR2 is SNEGSKA (reference sequence). This CDR3 is built from 14 residues. V dropped 0 bases and J dropped 7 bases, with 13 bases sitting between them. The CDR3 is CSARDLRNGNIQYF. CDR3 sequence (DNA): TGCAGTGCTAGAGATCTCCGGAATGGGAACATTCAGTACTTC.

This clonotype has ten or more counts. The rearrangement links TRBV12-3 or TRBV12-4 to TRBJ2-7; maybe TRBD2 (5 bases). V was clipped by 7 bases and J by 6 bases, with 16 bases between them. The CDR3 has 13 amino acids. The CDR3 is CASTPHVATEQYF. The CDR3 nucleotides are TGTGCCAGCACCCCCCATGTAGCGACCGAGCAGTACTTC.

V is TRBV20-1 and J is TRBJ1-1; D is undetermined. CDR1 DFQATT and CDR2 SNEGSKA come from the germline V gene (reference sequence). The CDR3 is 13 amino acids. The ends were cut back, 5 bases at V and 1 base at J, with 11 bases in the middle. The DNA for the CDR3 is TGCAGTGCTCTGACTAATTCGAACACTGAAGCTTTCTTT. Translating gives CSALTNSNTEAFF.

V and J are TRBV5-1 and TRBJ2-1, with TRBD2 matching over 10 bases. Germline CDR1 is SGHRS and CDR2 is YFSETQ. V shed 4 bases and J 9 bases; nucleotides not matched to a gene: 13. This CDR3 has 16 residues. In nucleotides, the CDR3 is TGCGCCAGCAGCGCTCTCGCTCTAGCGGGAGCGGTTGAGCAGTTCTTC. It codes for CASSALALAGAVEQFF.

This clonotype was picked up a small number of times. J is TRBJ2-1 and V is TRBV24-1; 7 nucleotides match TRBD1. Germline CDR1 is KGHDR and CDR2 is SFDVKD. The V segment lost 4 bases and the J segment 3 bases; nucleotides outside the gene matches: 5. The CDR3 spans 15 residues. The CDR3 DNA reads as TGTGCCACCAGTGACTACAGGGACAGCTACAATGAGCAGTTCTTC. It translates to CATSDYRDSYNEQFF.

This clonotype was seen only a few times. This chain joins TRBV3-1 and TRBJ2-7; D unresolved. CDR3 length: 13 amino acids. Germline lookup yields CDR1 LGHDT and CDR2 YNNKEL (reference sequence). V was trimmed by 0 bases and J by 4 bases, leaving 7 bases between them. The CDR3, as DNA: TGTGCCAGCAGCCAAGAGGTACCTTACGAGCAGTACTTC. Translating it yields CASSQEVPYEQYF.

This clonotype turned up a few times. V is TRBV29-1 and J is TRBJ2-3, with D tentatively TRBD2 (5 bases). Trimming took off 1 base at V and 6 bases at J, with 14 bases between the two ends. Germline V gives CDR1 SQVTM, CDR2 ANQGSEA. The CDR3 is 14 residues long. CDR3 in DNA: TGCAGCGTTGAAGGGACCGTAACGGGGGATACGCAGTATTTT. This encodes CSVEGTVTGDTQYF.

V gene TRBV28 combines with J gene TRBJ1-3, with D uncertain. The CDR3 extends over 18 amino acids. Trimming stripped 3 bases from V and 2 bases from J, with 20 bases between. Per germline, CDR1 MDHEN and CDR2 SYDVKM. The CDR3 DNA follows: TGTGCCAGCAGTTTTGCCCTCGGACTAGCGCGGGCTGGAAACACCATATATTTT. It codes for CASSFALGLARAGNTIYF. Full variable domain (outside the CDR3, taken from reference TRBV28 and TRBJ1-3): DVKVTQSSRYLVKRTGEKVFLECVQDMDHENMFWYRQDPGLGLRLIYFSYDVKMKEKGDIPEGYSVSREKKERFSLILESASTNQTSMYLCASSFALGLARAGNTIYFGEGSWLTVV.

This rearrangement joins TRBV12-3 or TRBV12-4 to TRBJ1-5; the D gene is possibly TRBD1 (5 bases). Trimming stripped 3 bases from V and 7 bases from J, with 13 bases between. This CDR3 has 14 residues. The CDR3 DNA is TGTGCCAGCAGTTTTCAGAGGGGTGCCCAGCCCCAGCATTTT. This codes for CASSFQRGAQPQHF.

The chain links TRBV10-1 to TRBJ1-6; tentatively, D is TRBD1 (5 bases). Germline V gene data show CDR1 as WNHNN and CDR2 as SYGVQD (reference sequence). This CDR3 spans 12 amino acids. The V and J ends lost 5 bases and 7 bases respectively, with 6 bases between them. CDR3 bases: TGCGCCAGCAGTTGGACAAATTCACCCCTCCACTTT. Its translation is CASSWTNSPLHF.